This entry describes one T cell receptor (beta chain). Its cognate antigen is unknown. This specimen comes from a study of CD8 T cells in ankylosing spondylitis. Findings of the study overall: Significant enrichment of disease-linked clones was reported in matched ankylosing spondylitis synovial fluid. Some of these motif variants have turned up before, in reports on reactive arthritis synovial fluid and blood. In peripheral blood, disease-linked CD8+ clones occurred at relatively low frequencies.

V lost 3 bases and J 8 bases, leaving 16 bases between the germline ends. The CDR3 runs 15 residues. CDR1 is KGHSH and CDR2 is LQKENI in the germline V gene. Quantitative 5'-RACE with molecular barcodes was used to make the TCR beta libraries. MiXCR, applied by TCRdb to the 5' RACE reads, yields one record per CDR3 protein. Counted here are just over 350,000 distinct CDR3 sequences, roughly 22% occurring once; the ten biggest clones make up around 13%. The sequence derives from a male donor with ankylosing spondylitis or in good health (not recorded which). The material sequenced was blood, either unsorted or a sorted T cell fraction (not recorded which). This sequence joins TRBV18 and TRBJ1-4; TRBD1 is a possible D gene (5 bases). CDR3 sequence (DNA): TGTGCCAGCTCACCCCCTGGGACGTACTACGAAAAACTGTTTTTT. This encodes CASSPPGTYYEKLFF.